This TCR beta chain was captured in a study of T cell responses to AZD1222 COVID-19 vaccine. Study-wide points: Baseline seropositivity occurred in only six AZD1222 recipients. Spike-specific TCR breadth and depth were elevated following two AZD1222 doses. Dominant at 160-218 and 743-854, vaccine-associated CD4 TCRs also spanned spike.

Germline-derived CDR1 and CDR2 are MDHEN and SYDVKM. The ends lost 5 bases at V and 4 bases at J; junction bases unmatched: 16. The CDR3 has 17 residues. Clones were read by immunoSEQ multiplex PCR, and TCRdb kept only the in-frame ones, dropping some. The sample lists 160,000 or so clones; 85% to 90% were seen once. This clone was detected a few times. Its antigen is unknown. The sequence was obtained from an adult in good health. The chain couples TRBV28 to TRBJ1-2; 7 nucleotides align to TRBD1. Sequenced material: peripheral blood, taken on day 0 of AZD1222 vaccination. CDR3 protein: CASSHRPGTASGYGYTF. CDR3 sequence (DNA): TGTGCCAGCAGTCACCGACCGGGGACAGCAAGCGGCTATGGCTACACCTTC.